The 18 T cell receptor beta chains below all came from one sample that was sequenced in a study of shared clonotypes between healthy human individuals. Naive CD8 cells lacked CD45RO, underwent positive selection for CCR7 and left out terminally differentiated effector memory CD45RA+ cells. Using immunoSEQ multiplex PCR, the repertoire was profiled, and TCRdb retains in-frame clones only, with some absent. The sample has a few million clones, roughly 95% seen once. Sequenced material: naive CD8+ T cells from PBMCs. These receptor sequences come from a man aged 18 to 29 in good health. Some clones in this sample may be carry-over from other donors' samples.

This sequence joins TRBV5-1 and TRBJ2-3; TRBD2 matches at 7 bases. Per the germline V gene, CDR1 is SGHRS and CDR2 is YFSETQ. The CDR3 is 15 amino acids. The V segment lost 4 bases and the J segment 6 bases; nucleotides outside the gene matches: 11. Here the CDR3 reads CASSPGLVQVDTQYF. As DNA, the CDR3 is TGCGCCAGCAGCCCCGGACTAGTTCAAGTTGATACGCAGTATTTT.

The CDR3 sequence is CASIENRVGELFF. CDR3 DNA: TGCGCCAGCATCGAAAACAGGGTCGGGGAGCTGTTTTTT. The chain combines TRBV10-2 with TRBJ2-2; possible D gene TRBD1, 6 bases. The V and J ends lost 7 bases and 7 bases respectively, with 13 bases between them. Germline CDR1 reads WSHSY; CDR2 reads SAAADI. The CDR3 has 13 amino acids.

J is TRBJ2-1 and V is TRBV27, with 10 bases that match TRBD2. V trimming: 8 bases; J trimming: 3 bases; junction bases outside the gene matches: 10. Germline V gives CDR1 MNHEY, CDR2 SMNVEV (reference sequence). The CDR3 loop spans 16 amino acids. CDR3 in DNA: TGTGCCAGCGGGCCATGGGCTAGCGGGGGCTACAATGAGCAGTTCTTC. Its protein is CASGPWASGGYNEQFF.

This clone was counted once. The genes are TRBV5-8 and TRBJ2-2; no clear D. The CDR3 extends over 15 amino acids. Between the trimmed V and J ends, which lost 2 bases and 4 bases, there was a span of 12 bases. Germline assignment: CDR1 SGHTS and CDR2 YDEGEE. The DNA for the CDR3 is TGTGCCAGCAGCTTCCCCCGACTGGGCACCGGGGAGCTGTTTTTT. Protein sequence: CASSFPRLGTGELFF.

The CDR3 loop reads CASSLEGLAVLGELFF. In nucleotides, the CDR3 is TGTGCCAGCAGCTTGGAGGGACTAGCGGTTTTGGGGGAGCTGTTTTTT. This chain connects TRBV7-9 to TRBJ2-2; 11 nucleotides match TRBD2. Trimming at V came to 3 bases and at J to 8 bases, leaving 8 bases not matched to a gene. The CDR3 spans 16 residues. CDR1 is SEHNR, CDR2 FQNEAQ, per germline (reference sequence).

The rearrangement uses TRBV30 and TRBJ1-1, with unresolved D. Deletions cut 0 bases from V and 7 bases from J, with 15 bases between. CDR3 length equals 14 residues. Germline V gives CDR1 GTSNPN, CDR2 SVGIG (reference sequence). The CDR3 nucleotides are TGTGCCTGGAGTGTACGGGCCGTCGGCCGTGAAGCTTTCTTT. Its protein product is CAWSVRAVGREAFF.

The chain joins TRBV5-1 to TRBJ2-7; 7 nucleotides line up with TRBD2. This CDR3 contains 13 residues. With V trimmed by 2 bases and J by 3 bases, 2 bases remained unmatched. CDR1 is SGHRS and CDR2 is YFSETQ in the germline V gene. CDR3 sequence (DNA): TGCGCCAGCAGCTTAACTAGCGACTACGAGCAGTACTTC. This sequence encodes CASSLTSDYEQYF.

Turning to this clone: Other DNA variants within this sample encode the same CDR3. The CDR3 spells CASSLLGSQETQYF. In nucleotides, the CDR3 is TGTGCCAGCAGTTTACTCGGGTCTCAAGAGACCCAGTACTTC. The chain combines TRBV27 with TRBJ2-5; no clear D. CDR3 length: 14 amino acids. Per germline, CDR1 MNHEY and CDR2 SMNVEV (reference sequence). Trimming stripped 2 bases from V and 2 bases from J, with 9 bases between.

The rearrangement joins TRBV27 to TRBJ1-1; no clear D gene. The CDR3 runs to 14 residues. From germline, CDR1 is MNHEY and CDR2 SMNVEV (reference sequence). V was shortened by 2 bases and J by 5 bases, with 12 bases between the two germline ends. The CDR3 DNA is TGTGCCAGCAGTTTACTCATGGGAAGGACTGAAGCTTTCTTT. Translation gives CASSLLMGRTEAFF.

The chain's CDR3 is CASSPWFAGVRQYF. CDR3 DNA: TGTGCCAGCAGTCCCTGGTTTGCGGGAGTCCGGCAGTACTTC. The chain carries TRBV27 and TRBJ2-7; 7 bases line up with TRBD2. Unmatched junction bases numbered 13, after V lost 5 bases and J lost 9 bases. CDR1 is MNHEY, CDR2 SMNVEV, per germline (reference sequence). There are 14 residues in the CDR3.

The chain employs TRBV11-1 and TRBJ2-7; TRBD2 is a possible D gene (5 bases). Trimming shortened V by 3 bases and J by 5 bases, and 14 bases separated the two germline ends. The V gene's germline CDR1 is SGHAT and CDR2 FQDESV (reference sequence). CDR3 length: 14 amino acids. CDR3 nucleotides: TGTGCCAGCAGCTTCACAAGGACCGGGAACGAGCAGTACTTC. Translation gives CASSFTRTGNEQYF.

Note on this clone: Other DNA sequences within the sample encode an identical CDR3. The chain joins TRBV9 to TRBJ2-7; no firm D call. CDR1 and CDR2 (germline): SGDLS, YYNGEE. V was clipped by 0 bases and J by 0 bases, with 7 bases between them. The CDR3 loop spans 14 amino acids. The CDR3: CASSVGVSSYEQYF. The CDR3 DNA is TGTGCCAGCAGCGTAGGGGTTAGCTCCTACGAGCAGTACTTC.

The V and J genes are TRBV16 and TRBJ2-5; TRBD1 matches at 7 bases. Germline trimming cut 3 bases from V and 3 bases from J; bases unmatched to any gene: 7. The germline CDR1 and CDR2 sequences are KGHSY and FQNENV. The CDR3 is 15 amino acids. In nucleotides, the CDR3 is TGTGCCAGCAGCCACGGAGGACAGGATAAAGAGACCCAGTACTTC. Translated: CASSHGGQDKETQYF.

This clone was picked up one time. This chain connects TRBV10-3 to TRBJ2-3; the match to TRBD2 covers 10 bases. Germline V gene lookup returns CDR1 ENHRY and CDR2 SYGVKD. The trim removed 10 bases at V and 2 bases at J, leaving 12 bases unmatched. The CDR3 length is 16 residues. This CDR3 reads CASQTTLAGDTDTQYF. In DNA form, the CDR3 reads TGTGCCAGCCAGACAACTCTAGCGGGAGACACAGATACGCAGTATTTT.

This rearrangement joins TRBV19 to TRBJ1-1; D ambiguous. V was shortened by 7 bases and J by 7 bases, with 7 bases between the two germline ends. Germline CDR1 and CDR2: LNHDA and SQIVND (reference sequence). This CDR3 has 10 residues. CDR3 loop: CASIHYEAFF. As DNA, the CDR3 is TGTGCCAGTATACACTATGAAGCTTTCTTT.

This chain links TRBV6-1 with TRBJ2-7; D is tentatively TRBD1 or TRBD2 (5 bases each). Germline values: CDR1 MNHNS, CDR2 SASEGT. The CDR3 extends over 15 amino acids. V was clipped by 7 bases and J by 3 bases, with 19 bases between them. CDR3: CASTDFWDASYEQYF. DNA for the CDR3: TGTGCCAGCACGGATTTCTGGGACGCAAGCTACGAGCAGTACTTC.

The chain recombines TRBV18 with TRBJ1-5; 7 positions agree with TRBD1. The CDR3 totals 16 residues. CDR1 and CDR2 from the germline V gene are KGHSH and LQKENI. Germline trimming cut 4 bases from V and 2 bases from J; bases unmatched to any gene: 8. This CDR3 is CASSQGGGFGNQPQHF. CDR3 sequence (DNA): TGTGCCAGCTCACAGGGAGGGGGCTTTGGCAATCAGCCCCAGCATTTT.

The J gene is TRBJ2-2, the V gene TRBV2; 7 bases line up with TRBD2. CDR3 length: 13 residues. With 11 bases clipped from V and 2 bases from J, the junction kept 5 bases outside the gene matches. Germline CDR1 and CDR2: SNHLY and FYNNEI. CDR3 DNA: TGTGCCTGGGGGGGAACCAACACCGGGGAGCTGTTTTTT. It specifies CAWGGTNTGELFF.